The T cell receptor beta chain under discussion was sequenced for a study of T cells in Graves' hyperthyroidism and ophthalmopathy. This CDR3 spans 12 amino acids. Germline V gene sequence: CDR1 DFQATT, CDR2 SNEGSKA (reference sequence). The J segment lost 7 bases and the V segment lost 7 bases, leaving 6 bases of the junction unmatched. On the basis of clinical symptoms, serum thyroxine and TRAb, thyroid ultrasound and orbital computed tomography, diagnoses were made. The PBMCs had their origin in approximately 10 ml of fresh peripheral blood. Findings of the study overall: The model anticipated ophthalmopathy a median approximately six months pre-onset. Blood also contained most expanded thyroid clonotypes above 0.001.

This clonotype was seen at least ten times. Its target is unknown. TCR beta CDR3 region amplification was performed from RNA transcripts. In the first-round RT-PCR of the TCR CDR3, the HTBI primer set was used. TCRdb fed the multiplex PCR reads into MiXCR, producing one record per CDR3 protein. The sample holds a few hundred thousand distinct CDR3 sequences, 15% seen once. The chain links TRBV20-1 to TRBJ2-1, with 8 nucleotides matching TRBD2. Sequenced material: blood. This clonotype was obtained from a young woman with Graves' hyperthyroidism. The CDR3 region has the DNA TGCAGTGTCAGCGGGAGTGTGAATGAGCAGTTCTTC. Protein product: CSVSGSVNEQFF.